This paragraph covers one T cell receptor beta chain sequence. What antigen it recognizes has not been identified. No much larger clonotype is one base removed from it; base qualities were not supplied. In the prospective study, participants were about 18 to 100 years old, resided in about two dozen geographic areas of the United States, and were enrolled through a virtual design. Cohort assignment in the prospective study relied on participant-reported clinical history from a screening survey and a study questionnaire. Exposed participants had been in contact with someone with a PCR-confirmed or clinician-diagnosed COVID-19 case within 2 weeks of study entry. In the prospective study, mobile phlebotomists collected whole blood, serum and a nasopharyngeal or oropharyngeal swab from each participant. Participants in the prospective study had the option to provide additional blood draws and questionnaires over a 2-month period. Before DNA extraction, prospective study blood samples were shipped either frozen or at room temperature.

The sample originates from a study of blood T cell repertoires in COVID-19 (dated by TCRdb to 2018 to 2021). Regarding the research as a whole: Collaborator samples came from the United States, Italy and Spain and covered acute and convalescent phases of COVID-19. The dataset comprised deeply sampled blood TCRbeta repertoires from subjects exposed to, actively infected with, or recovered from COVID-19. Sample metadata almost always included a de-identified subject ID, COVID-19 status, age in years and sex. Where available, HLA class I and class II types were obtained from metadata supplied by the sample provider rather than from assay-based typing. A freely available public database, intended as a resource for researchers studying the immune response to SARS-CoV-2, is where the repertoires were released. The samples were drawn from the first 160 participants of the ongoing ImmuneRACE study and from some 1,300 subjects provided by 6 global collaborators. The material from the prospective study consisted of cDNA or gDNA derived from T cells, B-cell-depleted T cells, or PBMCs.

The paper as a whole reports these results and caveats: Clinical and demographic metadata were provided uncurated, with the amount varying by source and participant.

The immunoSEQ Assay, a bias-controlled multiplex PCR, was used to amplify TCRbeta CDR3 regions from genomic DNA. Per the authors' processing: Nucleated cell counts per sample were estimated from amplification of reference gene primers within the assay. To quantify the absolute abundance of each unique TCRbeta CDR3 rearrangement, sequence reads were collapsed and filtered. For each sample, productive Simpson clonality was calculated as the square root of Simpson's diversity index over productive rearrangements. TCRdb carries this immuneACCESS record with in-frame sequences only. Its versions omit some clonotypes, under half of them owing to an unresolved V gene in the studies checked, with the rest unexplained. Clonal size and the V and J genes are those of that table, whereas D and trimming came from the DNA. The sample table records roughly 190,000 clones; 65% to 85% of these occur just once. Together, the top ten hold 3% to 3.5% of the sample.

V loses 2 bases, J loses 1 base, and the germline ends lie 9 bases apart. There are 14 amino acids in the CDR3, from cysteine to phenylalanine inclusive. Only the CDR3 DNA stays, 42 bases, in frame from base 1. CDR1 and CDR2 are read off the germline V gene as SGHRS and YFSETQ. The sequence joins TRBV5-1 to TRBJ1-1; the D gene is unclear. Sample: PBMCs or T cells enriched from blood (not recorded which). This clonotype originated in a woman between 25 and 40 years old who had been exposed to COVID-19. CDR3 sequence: CASSFQTGNTEAFF. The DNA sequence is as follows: TGCGCCAGCAGCTTTCAAACCGGGAACACTGAAGCTTTCTTT.